This T cell receptor beta chain is drawn from a study of siplizumab effects on memory and regulatory T cells. Germline CDR1 and CDR2: LGHNA and YNFKEQ. The V and J ends lost 1 base and 5 bases, in that order; junction bases with no gene match: 2. The CDR3 runs 15 residues. As concerns this clone: No antigen is known for it.

Study results and limitations: Greater diversity than memory cells seemed evident in naive T cells, which also appeared to be major alloresponse contributors.

Clones were read by immunoSEQ multiplex PCR, and TCRdb kept only the in-frame ones, dropping some. The table lists more than 95,000 clones, 94% of them singletons, with roughly 1.7% in the top ten. The clonotype was recovered from a human donor in good health. The V and J genes are TRBV4-2 and TRBJ1-6, with TRBD1 identical over 7 bases. Sample: non-Treg CD4+ T cells sorted from blood. In nucleotides, the CDR3 is TGTGCCAGCAGCCAAGGGACAGGAGATAATTCACCCCTCCACTTT. Its translation is CASSQGTGDNSPLHF.